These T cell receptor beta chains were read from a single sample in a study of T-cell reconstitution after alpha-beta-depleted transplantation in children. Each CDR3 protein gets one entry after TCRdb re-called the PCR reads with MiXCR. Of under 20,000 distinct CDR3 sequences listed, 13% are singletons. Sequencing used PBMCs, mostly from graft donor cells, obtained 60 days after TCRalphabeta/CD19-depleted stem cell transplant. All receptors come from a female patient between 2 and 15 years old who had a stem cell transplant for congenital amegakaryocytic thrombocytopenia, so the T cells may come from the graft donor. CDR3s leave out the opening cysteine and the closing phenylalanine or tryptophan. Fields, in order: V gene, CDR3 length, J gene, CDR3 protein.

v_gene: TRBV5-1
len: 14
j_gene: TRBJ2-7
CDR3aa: ASSHSRALDPYEQY

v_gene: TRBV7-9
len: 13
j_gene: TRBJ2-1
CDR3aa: ASTRRGSSYNEQF

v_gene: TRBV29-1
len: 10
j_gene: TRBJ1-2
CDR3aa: SVAPTGDGYT

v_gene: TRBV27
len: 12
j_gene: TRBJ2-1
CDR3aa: ASRLAGRRYEQF

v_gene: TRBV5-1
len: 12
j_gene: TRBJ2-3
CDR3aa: ASSLDQNTDTQY

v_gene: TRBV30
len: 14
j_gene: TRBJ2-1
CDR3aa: AWNPRTGGPGNEQF

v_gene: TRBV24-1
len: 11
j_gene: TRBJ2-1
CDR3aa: ASSRGSTNEQF

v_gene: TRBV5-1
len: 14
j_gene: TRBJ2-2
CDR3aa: ASSLDGTRNTGELF

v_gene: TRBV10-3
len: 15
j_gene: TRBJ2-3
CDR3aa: AISEAKLAGTVDTQY

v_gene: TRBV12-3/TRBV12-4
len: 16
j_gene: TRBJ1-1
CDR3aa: ASRLGGLFGRRNTEAF

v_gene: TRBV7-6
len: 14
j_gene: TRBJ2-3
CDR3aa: ASSSTSGSWTDTQY

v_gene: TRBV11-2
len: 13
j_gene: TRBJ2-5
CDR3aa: ASSYTGTEQETQY

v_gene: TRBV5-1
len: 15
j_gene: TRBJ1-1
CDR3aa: ASSLEPGGPLNTEAF

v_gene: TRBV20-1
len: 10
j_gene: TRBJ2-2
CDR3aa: SARDLGGELF

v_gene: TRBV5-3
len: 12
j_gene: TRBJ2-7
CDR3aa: ARGYGQLSYEQY

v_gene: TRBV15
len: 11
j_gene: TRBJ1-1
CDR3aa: ATTRTVNTEAF

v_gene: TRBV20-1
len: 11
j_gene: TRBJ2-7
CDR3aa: SATTGGTDEQY

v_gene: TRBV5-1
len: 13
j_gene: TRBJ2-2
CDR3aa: ASQQGSGGTGELF

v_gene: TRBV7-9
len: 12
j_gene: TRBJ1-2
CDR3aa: ASSLGGLNYGYT

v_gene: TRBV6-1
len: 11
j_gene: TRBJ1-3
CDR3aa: ASRRVAGNTIY

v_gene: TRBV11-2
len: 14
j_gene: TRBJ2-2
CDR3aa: ASSFWASGDTGELF

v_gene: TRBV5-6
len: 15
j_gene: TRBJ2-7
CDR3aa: ASRTWIAGHRSYEQY

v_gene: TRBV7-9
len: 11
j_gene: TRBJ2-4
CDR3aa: ASSRSRENIQY

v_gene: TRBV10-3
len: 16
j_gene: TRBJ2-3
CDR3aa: AISGGARTGGVQDTQY

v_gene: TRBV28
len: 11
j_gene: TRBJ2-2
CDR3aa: VAAPVNTGELF

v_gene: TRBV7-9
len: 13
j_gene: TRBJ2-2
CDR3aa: ASSLMRQGAGELF

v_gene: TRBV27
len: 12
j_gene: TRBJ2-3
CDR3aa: ASSNYRDGDTQY

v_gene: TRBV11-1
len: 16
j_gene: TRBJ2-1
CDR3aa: ASSYLPVGQFSYNEQF

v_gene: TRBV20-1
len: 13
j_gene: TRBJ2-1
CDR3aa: SARDLAGVGNEQF

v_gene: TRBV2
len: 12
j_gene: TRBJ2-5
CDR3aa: ASSVPGRRETQY

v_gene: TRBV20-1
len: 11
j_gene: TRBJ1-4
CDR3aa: SASRTGFEKLF

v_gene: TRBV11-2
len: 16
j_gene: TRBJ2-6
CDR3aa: ASSLGAARASGANVLT

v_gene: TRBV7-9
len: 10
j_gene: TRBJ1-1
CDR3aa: ASRFAGTEAF

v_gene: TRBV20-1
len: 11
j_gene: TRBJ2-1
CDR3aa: SASKDYPNEQF

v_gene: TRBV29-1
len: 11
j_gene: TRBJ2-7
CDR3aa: SVREGGHYEQY

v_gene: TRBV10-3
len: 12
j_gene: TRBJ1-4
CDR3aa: AISDRRNNEKLF

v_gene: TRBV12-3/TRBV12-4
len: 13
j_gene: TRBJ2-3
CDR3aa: ASSSGGRGSDTQY

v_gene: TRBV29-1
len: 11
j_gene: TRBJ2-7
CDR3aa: SVVVTGAHEQY

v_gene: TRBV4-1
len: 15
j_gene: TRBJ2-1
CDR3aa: ASSQEAAGLAADEQF

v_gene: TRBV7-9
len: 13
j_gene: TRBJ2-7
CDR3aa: ASSPPGTQAGEQY

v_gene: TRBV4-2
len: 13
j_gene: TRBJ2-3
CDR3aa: ASSQDLRITDTQY

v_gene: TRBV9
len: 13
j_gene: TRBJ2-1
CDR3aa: ASSPSRTARNEQF

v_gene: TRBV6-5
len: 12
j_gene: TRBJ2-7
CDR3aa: ASSYSFISHEQY

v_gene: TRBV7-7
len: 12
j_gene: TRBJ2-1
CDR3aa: ASSLLAGASEQF

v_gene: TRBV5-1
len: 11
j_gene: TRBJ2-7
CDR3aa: ASSLSLDSMQY